One sample yielded the 3 T cell receptor beta chains listed below, sequenced in a study of cytomegalovirus exposure and HLA in healthy donors. The PCR made use of 60 Vbeta and 13 Jbeta primers. The protocol was immunoSEQ multiplex PCR, while the TCRdb copy is restricted to in-frame clones and leaves out a portion. Among around 120,000 clones listed, about 70% were seen once. Sequencing used PBMCs. Source of these receptors: a woman in her thirties or forties in good health and CMV-seronegative.

The CDR3 is CASSYYLGGARETQYF. The CDR3 nucleotides are TGTGCCAGCAGTTACTATCTCGGGGGGGCCCGGGAGACCCAGTACTTC. This chain links TRBV6-6 with TRBJ2-5; 8 bases fit TRBD2. Germline values: CDR1 MNHNY, CDR2 SVGAGI (reference sequence). The CDR3 covers 16 residues. V dropped 1 base and J dropped 5; count of bases not matched to a gene: 9.

This clone occurred once. The chain links TRBV29-1 to TRBJ2-1, with 9 bases lining up with TRBD2. The CDR3 has 13 residues. Germline loops: CDR1 SQVTM, CDR2 ANQGSEA. V was clipped by 4 bases and J by 5 bases; unmatched bases: 3. The CDR3 DNA is TGCAGCGTTGTGCGGGGGGGAAACAATGAGCAGTTCTTC. Residues: CSVVRGGNNEQFF.

The chain links TRBV9 to TRBJ2-1, with TRBD1 as a possible D gene (6 bases). Trimming cost V 3 bases and J 9 bases, with 16 bases left between them. CDR1 SGDLS and CDR2 YYNGEE come from the germline V gene. This CDR3 comprises 14 residues. CDR3 loop: CASSARTGNAEQFF. CDR3 coding DNA: TGTGCCAGCAGCGCCAGAACAGGGAATGCTGAGCAGTTCTTC.